The clone carrying this T cell receptor (beta chain) was observed at least ten times. TCRdb analysed the RT-PCR reads with MiXCR anew, one entry per CDR3 protein. The repertoire has around 240,000 distinct CDR3 sequences, approximately 14% of them found once; the top ten carry roughly 10%. These data belong to a study of patients and donors after allogeneic stem cell transplantation. Between the trimmed V and J ends, which lost 1 base and 0 bases, there was a span of 15 bases. CDR1 is MGHRA and CDR2 is YSYEKL in the germline V gene. The CDR3 spans 17 residues. The chain employs TRBV4-1 and TRBJ1-1; D not resolved. Sequencing was done on a sample of blood, either unsorted or a sorted T cell fraction (not recorded which). The TCR originated in a human donor who was either an allogeneic HSCT recipient or a stem cell or donor lymphocyte infusion donor (not recorded which). It is not recorded whose cells these are; they may come from a transplant donor. The CDR3, as DNA: TGCGCCAGCAGCCAAGGAGAGAGATTCCATATGAACACTGAAGCTTTCTTT. This sequence encodes CASSQGERFHMNTEAFF.